The entry below gives a single TCR beta chain sequence along with its context. This sample is part of a study of shared clonotypes between healthy human individuals. Study-level background: Three plates each covered CD4 naive and memory; CD8 naive two, CD8 memory one.

It was around 190 ng DNA, about 30,000 T cell genomes, that sorted-subset replicate PCRs used. Clones were sequenced by immunoSEQ multiplex PCR, and TCRdb holds only the in-frame ones, with some missing. The sample lists approximately 2,200,000 clones; 93% were seen once. Selected positively for CCR7 and CD45RO-negative, naive CD8 cells excluded terminally differentiated effector memory CD45RA+ cells. The donors, all of them Caucasian adults, lived in Nashville, Tennessee. Germline V gene data show CDR1 as MDHEN and CDR2 as SYDVKM. Trimming pared 5 bases from V and 4 bases from J, leaving 13 bases between. There are 14 residues in the CDR3.

The chain links TRBV28 to TRBJ2-3; D might be TRBD1 or TRBD2, each matching 5 bases. The source of this sequence is a man aged 18 to 30 in good health. Some clones in this sample may be carry-over from other donors' samples. The specimen was naive CD8+ T cells from PBMCs. CDR3 DNA: TGTGCCAGCAGTCTCCGGGGCGCCCCAGATACGCAGTATTTT. The encoded protein is CASSLRGAPDTQYF.